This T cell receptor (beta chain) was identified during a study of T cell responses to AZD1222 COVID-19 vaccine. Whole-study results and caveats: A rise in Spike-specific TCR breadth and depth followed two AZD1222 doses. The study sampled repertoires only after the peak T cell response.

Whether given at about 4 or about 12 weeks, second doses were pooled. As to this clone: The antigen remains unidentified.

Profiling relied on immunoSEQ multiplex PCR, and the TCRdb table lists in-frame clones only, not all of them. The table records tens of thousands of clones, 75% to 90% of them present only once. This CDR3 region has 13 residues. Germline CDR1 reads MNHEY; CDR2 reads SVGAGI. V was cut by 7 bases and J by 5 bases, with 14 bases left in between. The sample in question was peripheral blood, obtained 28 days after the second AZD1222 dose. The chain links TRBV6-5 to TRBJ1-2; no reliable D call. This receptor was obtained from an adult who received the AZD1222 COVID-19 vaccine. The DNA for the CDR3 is TGTGCCAGCATGCCCGGAGGGAATTATGGCTACACCTTC. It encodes CASMPGGNYGYTF.